The source of this TCR beta chain is a study of OX40 agonist ivuxolimab in advanced cancers. Across the study: Patients undergoing dose escalation presented with hepatocellular carcinoma, melanoma, renal cell or head and neck cancer. Notes on the study in general: At 0.1 to 3.0 mg/kg and by week 6, clonal expansion occurred in CD4+ and CD8+ blood T cells.

Details on this clone: Its antigen is unknown.

Germline-derived CDR1 and CDR2 are SGHTA and FQGNSA. V lost 7 bases, J lost 10 bases, and 14 bases lay in between. There are 13 residues in the CDR3. Assay: immunoSEQ multiplex PCR; the TCRdb copy retains only in-frame clones and omits some. The table records around 88,000 clones, 90% to 95% of them present only once. Patients with a history of autoimmune disease or on systemic immunosuppression were excluded. The source is an adult with an advanced solid tumor such as melanoma, head and neck, liver or kidney cancer. This rearrangement joins TRBV7-2 to TRBJ1-6; TRBD1 is a possible D gene (5 bases). The sample in question was CD4+ or CD8+ T cells sorted from blood, obtained in a trial of the OX40 agonist ivuxolimab. The CDR3 loop is CASNQGAGSPLHF. The CDR3 DNA reads as TGTGCCAGCAACCAGGGCGCGGGGTCACCCCTCCACTTT. The full variable domain, completed using reference TRBV7-2 and TRBJ1-6, is GAGVSQSPSNKVTEKGKDVELRCDPISGHTALYWYRQSLGQGLEFLIYFQGNSAPDKSGLPSDRFSAERTGGSVSTLTIQRTQQEDSAVYLCASNQGAGSPLHFGNGTRLTVT.